This T cell receptor beta chain derives from a study of T cell responses to AZD1222 COVID-19 vaccine (dated by TCRdb to the early 2020s). With regard to the full study: AZD1222 recipients whose second dose came at about 4 weeks and those whose second dose came at about 12 weeks were combined into one group, since spike-specific TCR depth and breadth did not differ between the two schedules. TCR sequencing was performed for 230 to 250 trial participants, of whom about 210 were given two doses of AZD1222 and approximately 26 were given two doses of MenACWY control vaccine. Trial participants were enrolled by age into 18-55, 56-69 and 70-plus year subgroups, with approximately 150, 30 and 60 TCR-sequenced participants respectively.

The time point label, as the study defines it: baseline before first vaccination. The vaccinee samples were drawn from two UK trials, COV001 and COV002, one of which was a single-blind randomized controlled phase 2/3 trial testing AZD1222 (ChAdOx1 nCoV-19) in healthy adults. For TCRbeta chain sequencing, PBMC samples from trial participants were taken at day 0 and at day 28 after the second dose. The CDR3 regions of human TCRbeta chains were analyzed by immunosequencing. Under the source paper's analysis protocol: Repertoire TCRs were checked for matches against a reference library of SARS-CoV-2-specific TCRs that had been generated using the MIRA antigen-specificity platform. Breadth was defined as the fraction of unique TCRs that were SARS-CoV-2-associated, and depth was defined as the fraction of total T cells that were SARS-CoV-2-associated. Using the MIRA data, every spike-specific TCR was mapped to the spike region that the TCR reacted to and assigned to either a CD4 or a CD8 class. Log10-transformed breadth and depth values were compared by one-way ANOVA with Sidak's multiple comparisons tests. Here the immuneACCESS table is served through TCRdb, limited to in-frame sequences with V and J called. Missing clones are a known gap in these copies; in checked studies unresolved V genes cover under half, and the rest lacks a known reason. That table furnishes V, J and clone size, whereas the DNA furnished D and trimming. This sample is represented by over 50,000 clones; over 70% of them were singletons. The top ten constitute around 15% of the sample.

What the study reported, not specific to this receptor: Conclusions about previously exposed vaccinees are limited, since just 5 to 7 AZD1222 recipients were seropositive for SARS-CoV-2 at baseline. In the small 56-69-year group, the increase in depth fell short of significance, most likely because of low power. CD4 TCRs associated with the vaccine covered the entire spike protein, and the dominant responses were in regions 160-218 and 743-854. A significant rise in spike-specific TCR breadth and depth was observed after two AZD1222 doses relative to day 0 and relative to MenACWY recipients. Reportedly, close to half of the unique spike-specific TCRs recognized epitopes lying outside the regions that are mutated in the B.1.351 and B.1.1.7 variants. Most participants were white British and females outnumbered males, and the authors suggested that clonal diversity may have been underestimated. Because no samples from the day 14 peak response were available, repertoires could be characterized only after the peak T cell response.

The germline V gene specifies SGHTA as CDR1 and FQGNSA as CDR2. From the cysteine through the phenylalanine, the CDR3 covers 14 amino acids. The DNA shown is the 42-base CDR3, in frame from base 1. The junction carries 13 bases between V and J, which are trimmed by 7 bases and 1 base respectively. In the case of this clone: There is no known antigen for this receptor. No much larger clonotype is one base removed from it; base qualities were not supplied.

The chain employs TRBV7-2 and TRBJ1-2; a weak D assignment points to TRBD1 (5 bases agree). This clonotype was obtained from an adult in good health. The sample in question was peripheral blood, obtained on day 0 of AZD1222 vaccination. In nucleotides, the sequence is TGTGCCAGCACCCAGGGAAGGATTAACTATGGCTACACCTTC. Its amino acids are CASTQGRINYGYTF.